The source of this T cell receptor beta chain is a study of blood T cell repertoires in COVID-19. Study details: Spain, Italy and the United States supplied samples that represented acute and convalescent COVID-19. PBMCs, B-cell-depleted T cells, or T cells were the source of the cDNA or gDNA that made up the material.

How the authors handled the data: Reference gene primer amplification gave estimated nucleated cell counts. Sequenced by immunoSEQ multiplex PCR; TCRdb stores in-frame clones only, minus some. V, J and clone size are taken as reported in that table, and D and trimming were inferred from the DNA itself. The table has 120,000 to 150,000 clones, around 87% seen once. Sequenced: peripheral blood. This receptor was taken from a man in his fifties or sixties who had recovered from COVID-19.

The CDR3 coding sequence is TGTGCCAGCAGCTTGCGTCAGGGGGCGGCTAATGAAAAACTGTTTTTT. Its protein product is CASSLRQGAANEKLFF. The chain links TRBV5-6 to TRBJ1-4, with 8 bases matching TRBD1. The CDR3 runs 16 residues. Trimming removed 1 base from V and 3 bases from J; junction bases left unmatched: 5. Germline V CDR1 and CDR2: SGHDT, YYEEEE.